This T cell receptor (beta chain) was documented in a study of CD8 T cells in Susac syndrome. General study points: The study recognized that its TCR sequencing and HLA analysis covered a relatively small number of individuals.

CD8+ and CD4+ T cells taken from blood had their TCR beta sequenced. With random hexamers, 0.5 to 1 ug RNA was reverse transcribed. Across 54 Vbeta and 13 Jbeta, immunoSEQ multiplex PCR amplified TCR beta CDR3. A single record per CDR3 protein comes from TCRdb applying MiXCR to the immunoSEQ multiplex PCR reads. The sample carries some 110,000 distinct CDR3 sequences, around 94% recorded once. To note about this clonotype: The antigen remains unidentified. At one end, the junction sequence differs from germline, possibly due to a read error.

The sequencing sample was made of CD4+ T cells from PBMCs. This receptor was identified in a human donor in good health.

The CDR3 reads CANSESAGGRETQYF. CDR3 coding DNA: TGCGCCAACAGTGAAAGCGCGGGAGGTAGAGAGACCCAGTACTTC. The chain links TRBV10-2 to TRBJ2-5; 8 bases are shared with TRBD2. The germline gives CDR1 WSHSY, CDR2 SAAADI. The CDR3 is made up of 15 amino acids.